This record covers a single T cell receptor beta chain. Antigen unknown. These data are taken from a study of shared clonotypes between healthy human individuals. Overall study findings and caveats: Clonotype sharing levels among donors were expected to vary with sequencing depth.

The data were produced by immunoSEQ multiplex PCR, yet TCRdb's version contains in-frame clones alone and is incomplete. The data contain roughly 2.2 million clones, under 95% of them singletons. Researchers partitioned CD4+ cells into CD45RA+ naive and CD45RA-negative memory subsets. Germline CDR1 is MRHNA and CDR2 is SNTAGT. The CDR3 runs to 13 residues. Trimming took 6 bases from V and 4 from J, leaving 12 bases between them. This receptor was taken from a young man in good health. Some clones in this sample may be carry-over from other donors' samples. Sequencing input: naive CD4+ T cells from PBMCs. Subset noted: CD45RA+ positively selected. The chain joins TRBV6-4 to TRBJ1-1; the D is unclear. The CDR3 region has the DNA TGTGCCAGCAGCTCCAAAGAGGGCACTGAAGCTTTCTTT. Protein sequence: CASSSKEGTEAFF.